Below, 2 T cell receptor beta chains from the same sample are listed, as sequenced in a study of T cells in Graves' hyperthyroidism and ophthalmopathy. The investigators amplified TCR beta CDR3 regions from RNA transcripts. Carried out on the TCR CDR3, a first-round RT-PCR used the HTBI primer set. TCRdb recomputed calls from the multiplex PCR reads with MiXCR, one row per CDR3 protein. Of roughly 110,000 distinct CDR3 sequences listed, more than 15% are singletons. What was sequenced was blood. These receptors originate from a woman between 45 and 60 years old with Graves' hyperthyroidism.

This clonotype was picked up many times. V usage is TRBV19 and J usage is TRBJ1-5; no firm D call. Germline CDR1 reads LNHDA; CDR2 reads SQIVND (reference sequence). The CDR3 is 13 residues long. The V end was cut by 5 bases, the J end by 8 bases, with 13 bases between. The CDR3 coding sequence is TGTGCCAGTAGTGACCAAGCGGGCGAGCCCCAGCATTTT. Translated: CASSDQAGEPQHF.

J is TRBJ1-1 and V is TRBV20-1; 8 nucleotides match TRBD1. CDR3 size: 14 residues. The J segment lost 5 bases and the V segment lost 1 base, leaving 6 bases of the junction unmatched. CDR1 is DFQATT, CDR2 SNEGSKA, per germline (reference sequence). CDR3 protein: CSARVKGTGTEAFF. In DNA, the CDR3 is TGCAGTGCTAGAGTTAAGGGGACAGGTACTGAAGCTTTCTTT.